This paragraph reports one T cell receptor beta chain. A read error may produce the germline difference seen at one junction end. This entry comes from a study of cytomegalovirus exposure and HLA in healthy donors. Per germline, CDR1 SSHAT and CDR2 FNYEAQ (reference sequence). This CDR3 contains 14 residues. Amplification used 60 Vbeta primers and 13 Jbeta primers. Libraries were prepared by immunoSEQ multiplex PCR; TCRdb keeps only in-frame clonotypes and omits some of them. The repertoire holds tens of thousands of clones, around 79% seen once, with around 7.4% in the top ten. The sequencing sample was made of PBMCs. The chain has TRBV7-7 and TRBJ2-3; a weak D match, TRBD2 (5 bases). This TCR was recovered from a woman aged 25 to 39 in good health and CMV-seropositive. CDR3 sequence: CASSLDAGADTQYF. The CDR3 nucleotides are TGTGCTAGCAGCTTAGACGCGGGTGCAGATACGCAGTATTTT.